These 6 T cell receptor beta chains were sequenced from one sample in a study of blood T cell repertoires in COVID-19. Sequencing used immunoSEQ multiplex PCR; TCRdb keeps in-frame clones, though not all of them. The table has around 93,000 clones, 80% to 90% seen once. Sequencing was carried out using peripheral blood. The receptor source for this set is a man of 80 years or more with acute or convalescent COVID-19.

This clone was recorded a few times. This chain connects TRBV18 to TRBJ1-1; TRBD1 might be the D (5 bases). V was clipped by 3 bases and J by 1 base, with 18 bases between them. The CDR3 spans 17 residues. CDR1 is KGHSH, CDR2 LQKENI, per germline. The CDR3 spells CASSPLGGGSRNTEAFF. The CDR3 coding sequence is TGTGCCAGCTCACCTCTCGGGGGGGGGAGTCGGAACACTGAAGCTTTCTTT. The full variable domain, completed using reference TRBV18 and TRBJ1-1, is NAGVMQNPRHLVRRRGQEARLRCSPMKGHSHVYWYRQLPEEGLKFMVYLQKENIIDESGMPKERFSAEFPKEGPSILRIQQVVRGDSAAYFCASSPLGGGSRNTEAFFGQGTRLTVV.

This chain uses TRBV2 with TRBJ2-7, with D perhaps matching TRBD2 (6 bases). The V gene lost 4 bases and the J gene lost 0 bases, with 13 bases spanning the gap. Germline values: CDR1 SNHLY, CDR2 FYNNEI. This CDR3 has 15 residues. CDR3 sequence: CASSGAGGISYEQYF. The CDR3 DNA reads TGTGCCAGCAGTGGGGCCGGCGGGATCTCCTACGAGCAGTACTTC.

V gene TRBV7-2 combines with J gene TRBJ2-1; 8 bases are shared with TRBD2. The germline V gene encodes CDR1 SGHTA and CDR2 FQGNSA. J gave up 6 bases and V 5 bases, and 9 bases lay outside the gene matches. The CDR3 is 15 amino acids. The CDR3 DNA follows: TGTGCCAGCAGCCTTACTAGCGGTCCTGTCAATGAGCAGTTCTTC. Amino acid sequence: CASSLTSGPVNEQFF.

The V gene is TRBV5-6, the J gene TRBJ1-1; D unresolved. Germline assignment: CDR1 SGHDT and CDR2 YYEEEE. V was clipped by 5 bases and J by 7 bases, with 15 bases between them. There are 13 residues in the CDR3. The CDR3 reads CASSPPVRSEAFF. For the CDR3, the DNA is TGTGCCAGCAGTCCCCCTGTGAGGAGTGAAGCTTTCTTT.

V and J are TRBV5-5 and TRBJ1-2; D might be TRBD1 (6 bases). Trimming took off 0 bases at V and 8 bases at J, with 17 bases between the two ends. Germline V CDR1 and CDR2: SGHKS, YYEKEE (reference sequence). The CDR3 extends over 15 amino acids. The CDR3 spells CASSLEPQGNGGYTF. The CDR3, as DNA: TGTGCCAGCAGCTTGGAGCCACAGGGTAACGGCGGCTACACCTTC.

This chain links TRBV18 with TRBJ1-1; 8 nucleotides line up with TRBD1. Germline V CDR1 and CDR2: KGHSH, LQKENI. J was trimmed by 5 bases and V by 4 bases; bases with no gene match: 9. This CDR3 is built from 15 residues. This CDR3 reads CASSHQGARETEAFF. Written as DNA, the CDR3 is TGTGCCAGCTCACATCAGGGGGCTAGGGAGACTGAAGCTTTCTTT.